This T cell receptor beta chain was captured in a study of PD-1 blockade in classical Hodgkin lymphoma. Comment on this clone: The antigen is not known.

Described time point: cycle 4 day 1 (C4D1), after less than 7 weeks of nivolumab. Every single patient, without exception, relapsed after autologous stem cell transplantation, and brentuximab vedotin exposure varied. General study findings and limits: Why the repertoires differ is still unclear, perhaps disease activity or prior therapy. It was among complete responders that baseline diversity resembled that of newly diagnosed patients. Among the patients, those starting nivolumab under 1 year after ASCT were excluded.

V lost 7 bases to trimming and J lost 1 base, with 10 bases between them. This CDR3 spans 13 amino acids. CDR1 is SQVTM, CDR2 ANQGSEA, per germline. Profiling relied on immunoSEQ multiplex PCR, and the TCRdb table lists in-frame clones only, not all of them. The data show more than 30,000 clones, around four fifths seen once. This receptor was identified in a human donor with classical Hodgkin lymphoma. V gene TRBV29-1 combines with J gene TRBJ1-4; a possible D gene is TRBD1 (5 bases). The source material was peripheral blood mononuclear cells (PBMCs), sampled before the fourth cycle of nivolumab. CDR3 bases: TGCAGCGCTGGGGGGGGAACTAATGAAAAACTGTTTTTT. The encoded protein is CSAGGGTNEKLFF.